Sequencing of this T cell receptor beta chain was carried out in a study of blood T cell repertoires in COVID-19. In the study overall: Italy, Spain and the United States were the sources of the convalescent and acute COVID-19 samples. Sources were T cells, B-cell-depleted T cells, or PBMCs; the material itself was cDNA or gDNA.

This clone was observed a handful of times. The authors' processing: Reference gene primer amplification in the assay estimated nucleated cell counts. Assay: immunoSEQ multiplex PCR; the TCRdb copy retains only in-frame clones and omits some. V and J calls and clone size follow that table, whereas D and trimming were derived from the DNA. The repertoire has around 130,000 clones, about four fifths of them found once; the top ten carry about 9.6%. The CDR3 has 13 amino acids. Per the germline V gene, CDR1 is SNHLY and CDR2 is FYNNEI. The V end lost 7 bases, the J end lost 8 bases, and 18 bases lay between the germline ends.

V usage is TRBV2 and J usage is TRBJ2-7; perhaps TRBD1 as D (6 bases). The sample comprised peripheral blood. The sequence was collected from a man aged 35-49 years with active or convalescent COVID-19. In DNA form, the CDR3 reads TGTGCCAGCAATGGTCCCCAGGGGTTTAAGCAGTACTTC. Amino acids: CASNGPQGFKQYF.